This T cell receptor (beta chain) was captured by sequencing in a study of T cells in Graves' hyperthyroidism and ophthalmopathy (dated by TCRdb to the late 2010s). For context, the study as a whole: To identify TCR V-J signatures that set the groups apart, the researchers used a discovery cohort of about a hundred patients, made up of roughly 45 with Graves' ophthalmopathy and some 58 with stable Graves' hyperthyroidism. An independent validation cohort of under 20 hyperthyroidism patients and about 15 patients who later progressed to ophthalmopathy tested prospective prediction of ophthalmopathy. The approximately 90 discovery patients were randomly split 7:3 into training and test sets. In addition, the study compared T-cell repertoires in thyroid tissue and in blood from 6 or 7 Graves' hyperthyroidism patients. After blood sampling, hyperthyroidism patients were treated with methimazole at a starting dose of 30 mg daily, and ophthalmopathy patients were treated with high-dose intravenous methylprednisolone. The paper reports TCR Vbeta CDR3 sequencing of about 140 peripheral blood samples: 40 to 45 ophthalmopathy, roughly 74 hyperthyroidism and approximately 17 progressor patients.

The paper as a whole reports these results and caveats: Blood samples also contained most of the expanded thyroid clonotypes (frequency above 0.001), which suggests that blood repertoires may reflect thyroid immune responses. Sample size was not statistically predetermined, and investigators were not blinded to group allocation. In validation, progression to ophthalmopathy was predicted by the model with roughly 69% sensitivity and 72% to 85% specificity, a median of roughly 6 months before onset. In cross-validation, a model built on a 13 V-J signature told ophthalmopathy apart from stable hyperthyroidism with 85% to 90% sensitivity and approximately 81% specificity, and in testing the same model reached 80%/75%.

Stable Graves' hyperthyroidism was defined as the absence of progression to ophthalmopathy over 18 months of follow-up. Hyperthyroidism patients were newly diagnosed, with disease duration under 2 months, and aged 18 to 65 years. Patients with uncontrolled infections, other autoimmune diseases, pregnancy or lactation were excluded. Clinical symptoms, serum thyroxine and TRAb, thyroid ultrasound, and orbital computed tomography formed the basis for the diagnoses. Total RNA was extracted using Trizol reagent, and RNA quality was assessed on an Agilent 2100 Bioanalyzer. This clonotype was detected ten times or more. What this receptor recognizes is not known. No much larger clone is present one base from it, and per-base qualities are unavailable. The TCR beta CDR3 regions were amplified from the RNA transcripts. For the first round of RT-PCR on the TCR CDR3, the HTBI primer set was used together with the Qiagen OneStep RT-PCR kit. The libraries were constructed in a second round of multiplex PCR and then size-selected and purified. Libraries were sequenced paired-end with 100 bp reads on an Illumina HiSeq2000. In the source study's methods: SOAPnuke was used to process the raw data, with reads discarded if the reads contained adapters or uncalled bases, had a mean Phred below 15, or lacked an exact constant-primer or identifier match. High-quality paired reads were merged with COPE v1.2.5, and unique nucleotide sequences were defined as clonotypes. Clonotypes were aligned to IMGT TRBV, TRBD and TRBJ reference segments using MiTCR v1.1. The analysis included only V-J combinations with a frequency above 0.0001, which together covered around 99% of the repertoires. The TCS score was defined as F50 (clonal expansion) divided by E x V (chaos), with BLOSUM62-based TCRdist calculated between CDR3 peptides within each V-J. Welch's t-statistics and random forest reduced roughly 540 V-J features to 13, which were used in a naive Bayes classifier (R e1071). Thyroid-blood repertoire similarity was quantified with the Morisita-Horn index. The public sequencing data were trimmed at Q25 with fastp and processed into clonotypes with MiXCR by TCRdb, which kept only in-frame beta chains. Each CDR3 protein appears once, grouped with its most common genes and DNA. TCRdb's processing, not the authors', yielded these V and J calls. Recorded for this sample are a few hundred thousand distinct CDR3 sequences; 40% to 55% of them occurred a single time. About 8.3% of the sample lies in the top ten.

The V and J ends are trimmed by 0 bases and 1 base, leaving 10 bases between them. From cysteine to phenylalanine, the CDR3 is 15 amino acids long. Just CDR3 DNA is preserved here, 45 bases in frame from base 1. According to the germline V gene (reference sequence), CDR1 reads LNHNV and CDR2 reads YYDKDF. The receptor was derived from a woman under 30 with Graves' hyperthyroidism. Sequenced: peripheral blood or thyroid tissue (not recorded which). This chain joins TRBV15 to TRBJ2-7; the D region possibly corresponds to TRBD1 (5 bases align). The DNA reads TGTGCCACCAGCAGAGATCGGGCAGGGTCCTACGAGCAGTACTTC. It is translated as CATSRDRAGSYEQYF.